This TCR beta chain was found in a study of T cell responses to AZD1222 COVID-19 vaccine. Repertoires were generated with immunoSEQ multiplex PCR, while TCRdb's copy carries only in-frame clones and drops some. Of around 190,000 clones detected, roughly 94% appear once; the ten largest clones hold around 1.6%. CDR1 and CDR2 from the germline V gene are ENHRY and SYGVKD. The trim removed 2 bases at V and 0 bases at J, leaving 10 bases unmatched. This CDR3 contains 18 residues. Findings of the study overall: In all cases, repertoires were sampled only after the peak T cell response.

About this clone itself: Its antigen is still unknown.

This chain connects TRBV10-3 to TRBJ2-1; 7 bases map to TRBD2. The TCR sequence derives from an adult who received the AZD1222 COVID-19 vaccine. The sequences come from peripheral blood, collected 28 days after the second AZD1222 dose. CDR3 in amino acids: CAISEPAGRPSSYNEQFF. CDR3 nucleotide sequence: TGTGCCATCAGTGAGCCAGCGGGGCGACCTAGCTCCTACAATGAGCAGTTCTTC.